This T cell receptor beta chain comes out of a study of post-analysis software for immune sequencing data. Overall study context: Relapsing-remitting, secondary progressive and progressive-relapsing multiple sclerosis were all included among the disease courses. Overall study results and limits: With TRBV5-6, TRBV5-1 and TRBV20-1 included, 4 to 6 TRBV segments were more frequent in patients than in controls. Controls showed significantly higher normalized Chao1 diversity than did multiple sclerosis patients. The authors found that F measure strongly co-clustered same-batch samples.

Germline CDR1 and CDR2: SGHRS and YFSETQ. The V segment lost 3 bases and the J segment 5 bases; nucleotides outside the gene matches: 13. The CDR3 runs 16 residues. Of note for this clonotype: Its antigen remains unknown.

Carried by the TCR beta cDNA libraries were unique molecular identifiers. TCRdb re-analysed the PCR reads in MiXCR, keeping a single row per CDR3 protein. The data hold roughly 540,000 distinct CDR3 sequences, with approximately 34% observed a single time. Sequenced sample: blood. This receptor was taken from a girl under 18 with multiple sclerosis. The chain carries TRBV5-1 and TRBJ2-5; 7 bases are a match to TRBD1. For the CDR3, the DNA is TGCGCCAGCAGCTGGACGGTTAACAGGGGTCGGGAGACCCAGTACTTC. Translated: CASSWTVNRGRETQYF.